These 21 T cell receptor beta chains originate from one sample sequenced in a study of CD8+CD57+ T cells in acquired aplastic anemia (dated 2018 in TCRdb). The data were produced on an Illumina HiSeq 2000. Genomic DNA served as template for TCR beta VDJ combination and CDR3 sequence profiling. TCRdb trimmed the raw reads at Q25, called clones with MiXCR and kept productive beta chains. Rows with one shared CDR3 protein collapse into an entry with the most common genes and DNA. Across this sample there are under 200,000 distinct CDR3 sequences, with 60% to 80% seen only once. Of the sample, about 50% is held by the ten largest clones. Flow cytometry had shown CD8+CD57+ cell expansion in the patients selected for sequencing. Sequenced input: sorted CD4+, CD8+, or CD8+CD57+ T cells (not recorded which) from PBMCs. The receptors here all came from a human donor with aplastic anemia.

This clonotype was detected only once. Written as DNA, the CDR3 is TGCAGCGTTGTCCCCCAGGGTTCGGGGGCGGACGGCAATGAGCAGTTCTTC. Its translation: CSVVPQGSGADGNEQFF. The chain links TRBV29-1 to TRBJ2-1, with D perhaps assigned TRBD1 or TRBD2 (6 bases each). Deletions cut 4 bases from V and 6 bases from J, with 25 bases between. Per the germline V gene, CDR1 is SQVTM and CDR2 is ANQGSEA. This CDR3 comprises 17 residues.

The chain couples TRBV7-2 to TRBJ1-4, with 7 bases lining up with TRBD1. Near its end, the DNA agrees better with TRBJ2-2, so the J call may be wrong. The CDR3 is 17 residues long. Germline V lookup: CDR1 SGHTA, CDR2 FQGNSA. CDR3 in DNA: TGTGCCAGCAGCCTCCGCTGGACAGGAGCGAACACCGGGGAGCTGTTTTTT. Encoded protein: CASSLRWTGANTGELFF.

The gene calls are TRBV2 and TRBJ2-3; no reliable D call. The V gene's germline CDR1 is SNHLY and CDR2 FYNNEI. The CDR3 length is 13 residues. Trimming took off 8 bases at V and 0 bases at J, with 9 bases between the two ends. The CDR3 DNA reads as TGTGCCAGCCTCTACCCTAGCACAGATACGCAGTATTTT. Its translation is CASLYPSTDTQYF. Together with reference TRBV2 and TRBJ2-3, the CDR3 gives the full variable domain: EPEVTQTPSHQVTQMGQEVILRCVPISNHLYFYWYRQILGQKVEFLVSFYNNEISEKSEIFDDQFSVERPDGSNFTLKIRSTKLEDSAMYFCASLYPSTDTQYFGPGTRLTVL.

This clonotype was observed a few times. The rearrangement joins TRBV11-2 to TRBJ2-5; possibly TRBD1 or TRBD2 for D (5 bases each). V was cut by 3 bases and J by 5 bases, with 16 bases left in between. The CDR3 has 15 amino acids. In germline, CDR1 is SGHAT, CDR2 FQNNGV. The chain's CDR3 is CASSFGVGDGETQYF. CDR3 nucleotide sequence: TGTGCCAGCAGCTTTGGTGTTGGGGACGGGGAGACCCAGTACTTC. Full variable domain (remainder filled in from reference TRBV11-2 and TRBJ2-5): EAGVAQSPRYKIIEKRQSVAFWCNPISGHATLYWYQQILGQGPKLLIQFQNNGVVDDSQLPKDRFSAERLKGVDSTLKIQPAKLEDSAVYLCASSFGVGDGETQYFGPGTRLLVL.

V is TRBV7-9 and J is TRBJ1-2, with 7 bases identical to TRBD1. Germline trimming cut 5 bases from V and 8 bases from J; bases unmatched to any gene: 20. Germline loops: CDR1 SEHNR, CDR2 FQNEAQ (reference sequence). CDR3 size: 17 residues. The CDR3 region is CASSLPGGPRRIGGYTF. The CDR3, as DNA: TGTGCCAGCAGCCTACCAGGGGGGCCCCGGAGGATTGGCGGCTACACCTTC.

The chain has TRBV5-1 and TRBJ2-1; D gene uncertain. V was cut by 0 bases and J by 10 bases, with 17 bases left in between. The V gene's germline CDR1 is SGHRS and CDR2 YFSETQ. This CDR3 contains 15 residues. In DNA, the CDR3 is TGCGCCAGCAGCTTGGCCCTTGGCTCCCCCAAGGAGCAGTTCTTC. This translates into CASSLALGSPKEQFF.

This chain connects TRBV7-9 to TRBJ1-4; TRBD1 is a possible D gene (5 bases). The CDR3 extends over 12 amino acids. Germline CDR1 is SEHNR and CDR2 is FQNEAQ (reference sequence). With 5 bases removed from V and 15 bases from J, the gap between germline ends came to 16 bases. The DNA of the CDR3 is TGTGCCAGCAGCCGGGGGACCACGGGGGTGTTTTTT. Translation: CASSRGTTGVFF.

This clonotype was counted between two and nine times. The chain carries TRBV6-5 and TRBJ2-5, with TRBD1 identical over 8 bases. Germline CDR1 and CDR2: MNHEY and SVGAGI. The length of the CDR3 is 16 residues. The ends lost 5 bases at V and 2 bases at J; junction bases unmatched: 10. CDR3 residues: CASSEATGTGQETQYF. The CDR3 bases are TGTGCCAGCAGTGAAGCGACCGGGACAGGTCAAGAGACCCAGTACTTC.

The V gene is TRBV2, the J gene TRBJ1-2; D unresolved. In germline, CDR1 is SNHLY, CDR2 FYNNEI. This CDR3 contains 17 residues. Trimming left V 5 bases short and J 4 bases short, with 23 bases between. The CDR3 bases are TGTGCCAGCAGTCGCTTTAGGGAGGGAAGCGCCTTCTATGGCTACACCTTC. Amino acids: CASSRFREGSAFYGYTF.

This clonotype was seen repeatedly, ten times or more. CDR3 nucleotides: TGCGCCAGCAGTGGGGCTAGCGGGACCCCCAGACAATACGAGCAGTACTTC. It specifies CASSGASGTPRQYEQYF. This chain uses TRBV10-2 with TRBJ2-7; 9 nucleotides agree with TRBD2. Germline CDR1 reads WSHSY; CDR2 reads SAAADI. The CDR3 sequence is 17 residues long. V lost 4 bases, J lost 4 bases, and 14 bases stayed unmatched.

This clonotype was picked up a small number of times. Given the absence of the conserved phenylalanine or tryptophan at the CDR3 end, a read error is likely. The limits of the CDR3 on the DNA are not certain, so only TCRdb's listed CDR3 is given. V usage is TRBV6-4 and J usage is TRBJ2-3; the table assigns TRBD2, which was not confirmed against the DNA. The CDR3 spans 9 amino acids, including both terminal residues. CDR1 and CDR2 from the germline V gene are MRHNA and SNTAGT. This CDR3 is CASSDGLAG.

V is TRBV7-6 and J is TRBJ2-1, with 12 bases fitting TRBD2. The CDR3 runs 14 residues. Germline lookup yields CDR1 SGHVS and CDR2 FNYEAQ. J was trimmed by 7 bases and V by 5 bases; bases with no gene match: 3. The DNA for the CDR3 is TGTGCCAGCAGCCCTAGCGGGGGGGGTAATGAGCAGTTCTTC. Translation: CASSPSGGGNEQFF.

J is TRBJ2-7 and V is TRBV6-5; TRBD1 agrees at 11 bases. The germline CDR1 and CDR2 sequences are MNHEY and SVGAGI. The CDR3 runs to 14 residues. V lost 7 bases, J lost 5 bases, and 7 bases stayed unmatched. DNA of the CDR3: TGTGCCAGCACCCCGGACAGGGGGCAGGACGAGCAGTACTTC. This encodes CASTPDRGQDEQYF.

This clonotype was recorded once. The DNA of the CDR3 is TGTGCCACCAGCAGAGACTTGAACACTGAAGCTTTCTTT. Translation gives CATSRDLNTEAFF. V is TRBV15 and J is TRBJ1-1; D is undetermined. CDR1 and CDR2 (germline): LNHNV, YYDKDF (reference sequence). V was clipped by 0 bases and J by 0 bases, with 2 bases between them. The CDR3 extends over 13 amino acids. Variable domain in full (rest from reference TRBV15 and TRBJ1-1): DAMVIQNPRYQVTQFGKPVTLSCSQTLNHNVMYWYQQKSSQAPKLLFHYYDKDFNNEADTPDNFQSRRPNTSFCFLDIRSPGLGDTAMYLCATSRDLNTEAFFGQGTRLTVV.

This rearrangement joins TRBV29-1 to TRBJ1-5, with 7 bases identical to TRBD1. V lost 6 bases, J lost 4 bases, and 9 bases stayed unmatched. This CDR3 has 14 residues. Germline CDR1 reads SQVTM; CDR2 reads ANQGSEA. This CDR3 reads CSVMTGTANQPQHF. The CDR3 coding sequence is TGCAGCGTAATGACCGGGACAGCGAATCAGCCCCAGCATTTT. Full variable domain (rest looked up from reference TRBV29-1 and TRBJ1-5): SAVISQKPSRDICQRGTSLTIQCQVDSQVTMMFWYRQQPGQSLTLIATANQGSEATYESGFVIDKFPISRPNLTFSTLTVSNMSPEDSSIYLCSVMTGTANQPQHFGDGTRLSIL.

The chain combines TRBV5-1 with TRBJ1-6; D unclear. Germline V gives CDR1 SGHRS, CDR2 YFSETQ. V was clipped by 2 bases and J by 5 bases, with 5 bases between them. This CDR3 has 13 residues. CDR3 loop: CASSFGNNSPLHF. The CDR3 DNA reads TGCGCCAGCAGCTTTGGCAATAATTCACCCCTCCACTTT.

The chain joins TRBV19 to TRBJ2-1; D is perhaps TRBD2 (7 bases). CDR1 is LNHDA, CDR2 SQIVND, per germline (reference sequence). Trimming took off 3 bases at V and 8 bases at J, with 17 bases between the two ends. The CDR3 loop spans 15 amino acids. This CDR3 is CASSIGGGGFYEQFF. The CDR3 DNA follows: TGTGCCAGTAGTATTGGGGGGGGCGGTTTCTATGAGCAGTTCTTC.

This chain uses TRBV5-1 with TRBJ1-5; D gene ambiguous. The CDR3 has 15 amino acids. Trimming pared 0 bases from V and 2 bases from J, leaving 9 bases between. CDR1 and CDR2 from the germline V gene are SGHRS and YFSETQ. CDR3 region: CASSLGLDGNQPQHF. CDR3 nucleotide sequence: TGCGCCAGCAGCTTGGGGCTGGATGGCAATCAGCCCCAGCATTTT.

This clonotype was detected many times. The rearrangement uses TRBV4-2 and TRBJ2-7, with a possible D match to TRBD1 (6 bases). V dropped 0 bases and J dropped 4 bases, with 22 bases sitting between them. The CDR3 extends over 18 amino acids. Germline CDR1 LGHNA, CDR2 YNFKEQ. CDR3 coding DNA: TGTGCCAGCAGCCAAGATCTTGGGATCGGACAGTCGGGATACGAGCAGTACGTC. Translation gives CASSQDLGIGQSGYEQYV.

The chain employs TRBV24-1 and TRBJ1-2, with TRBD1 matching 7 bases. The V gene end was trimmed by 3 bases and the J gene end by 7 bases; junction bases not matched to a gene: 10. This CDR3 has 15 amino acids. Looked up from germline, CDR1 is KGHDR and CDR2 is SFDVKD. CDR3 nucleotides: TGTGCCACCAGTGATCCTGCACGACAGGGTAGTGGCTACACCTTC. Translated: CATSDPARQGSGYTF.

The CDR3 coding sequence is TGTGCCAGCAGTTACAGGCAGACAAATTCACCCCTCCACTTT. Translating it yields CASSYRQTNSPLHF. V usage is TRBV6-5 and J usage is TRBJ1-6; D is unclear. CDR3 length equals 14 residues. Trimming stripped 2 bases from V and 7 bases from J, with 9 bases between. The germline V gene has CDR1 MNHEY and CDR2 SVGAGI.